This TCR beta chain emerged from a study of technical replicates of blood from four donors. Germline V gene data show CDR1 as MNHEY and CDR2 as SVGAGI. V lost 8 bases and J 4 bases, leaving 18 bases between the germline ends. This CDR3 is built from 15 residues. The repertoire was sequenced with immunoSEQ multiplex PCR; TCRdb's copy has only in-frame clones and lacks some. The sample records roughly 50,000 clones, about 94% being singletons. The specimen sequenced was PBMCs. J is TRBJ1-3 and V is TRBV6-5; D possibly corresponds to TRBD1 (5 bases). The clonotype was recovered from a human donor in good health. Some clones in this sample may be carry-over from other donors' samples. The CDR3, as DNA: TGTGCCAGCGGACCCTCTCGGACATTAGGAAACACCATATATTTT. This codes for CASGPSRTLGNTIYF.